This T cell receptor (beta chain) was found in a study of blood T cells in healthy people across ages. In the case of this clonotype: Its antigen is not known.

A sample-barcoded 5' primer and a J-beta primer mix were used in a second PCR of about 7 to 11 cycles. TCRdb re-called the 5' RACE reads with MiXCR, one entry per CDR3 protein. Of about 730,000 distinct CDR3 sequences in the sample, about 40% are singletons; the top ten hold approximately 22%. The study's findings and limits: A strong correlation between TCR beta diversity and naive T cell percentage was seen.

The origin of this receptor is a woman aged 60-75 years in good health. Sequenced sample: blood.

DNA for the CDR3: TGCAGTGCTAGAGCCCCCGAGCGAGAATACTACGAGCAGTACTTC. Translating it yields CSARAPEREYYEQYF. The chain joins TRBV20-1 to TRBJ2-7; D gene uncertain. This CDR3 comprises 15 residues. The germline gives CDR1 DFQATT, CDR2 SNEGSKA (reference sequence). Trimming took 1 base from V and 3 from J, leaving 16 bases between them.